This T cell receptor beta chain was sequenced in a study of regulatory T cells in long-lasting Graves disease. Study in general: Newly diagnosed Graves' patients had taken antithyroid drugs under 3 months.

Time point given: newly diagnosed GD, antithyroid drugs for less than 3 months. PBMC-extracted RNA yielded the TCR library. This clonotype occurred a few times. Investigators prepared the TCR beta libraries by applying iRepertoire HTBI primers and Arm-PCR of CDR3 regions. TCRdb reprocessed the multiplex PCR reads with MiXCR, giving one entry per CDR3 protein. The sample yields roughly 500,000 distinct CDR3 sequences, around 12% seen once. These data were also filed under a second study, of T cells in Graves' hyperthyroidism and ophthalmopathy.

The sample here was peripheral blood mononuclear cells (PBMCs), taken at new diagnosis, from a patient treated with antithyroid drugs. This receptor was taken from a woman younger than 45 with Graves disease.

CDR3 amino acids: CASSQDHRRKNYEQYF. In nucleotides, the CDR3 is TGCGCCAGCAGCCAAGATCATAGGCGGAAAAACTACGAGCAGTACTTC. The chain combines TRBV4-1 with TRBJ2-7, with D hard to call. Germline lookup yields CDR1 MGHRA and CDR2 YSYEKL. The CDR3 spans 16 residues. V lost 0 bases, J lost 3 bases, and 15 bases lay in between.